The 18 T cell receptor beta chains below come from one sample, sequenced in a study of shared clonotypes between healthy human individuals. Sequencing used immunoSEQ multiplex PCR; TCRdb keeps in-frame clones, though not all of them. The repertoire consists of millions of clones, with more than 90% occurring once and the leading ten covering around 0.15%. Source material: naive CD4+ T cells sorted from blood. Regarding subset: CD45RA+ positively selected. Receptor source: a young man in good health.

This clone occurred a few times. The gene calls are TRBV18 and TRBJ1-1; no reliable D call. The CDR3 contains 11 residues. V lost 4 bases, J lost 3 bases, and 3 bases lay in between. Germline CDR1 is KGHSH and CDR2 is LQKENI. The CDR3 loop is CASSRYTEAFF. CDR3 DNA: TGTGCCAGCTCACGTTACACTGAAGCTTTCTTT.

This sequence joins TRBV5-1 and TRBJ2-3, with 9 bases that match TRBD2. The ends lost 4 bases at V and 6 bases at J; junction bases unmatched: 21. CDR1 is SGHRS and CDR2 is YFSETQ in the germline V gene. The CDR3 runs 19 residues. Here the CDR3 reads CASSHPRGAAGGIEDTQYF. CDR3 in DNA: TGCGCCAGCAGCCACCCCCGCGGGGCTGCGGGAGGGATAGAGGATACGCAGTATTTT.

This chain connects TRBV5-1 to TRBJ2-6; the D is unclear. The germline gives CDR1 SGHRS, CDR2 YFSETQ. The CDR3 length is 19 residues. Trimming removed 4 bases from V and 0 bases from J, with 20 bases in between. CDR3 DNA: TGCGCCAGCAGCGGCCGAGTGACACCCTGGAGCTCTGGGGCCAACGTCCTGACTTTC. This sequence encodes CASSGRVTPWSSGANVLTF.

The rearrangement uses TRBV6-6 and TRBJ2-5, with D unresolved. Near its end, the DNA agrees better with TRBJ2-7, so the J call may be wrong. Looked up from germline, CDR1 is MNHNY and CDR2 is SVGAGI (reference sequence). The CDR3 extends over 14 amino acids. The CDR3 is CASSYRQATYEQYF. In nucleotides, the CDR3 is TGTGCCAGCAGTTATCGCCAGGCAACCTACGAGCAGTACTTC.

V and J are TRBV6-1 and TRBJ1-1; D remains unclear. Trimming pared 2 bases from V and 2 bases from J, leaving 6 bases between. Germline assignment: CDR1 MNHNS and CDR2 SASEGT. The CDR3 runs to 13 residues. The CDR3 spells CASSEYTNTEAFF. Here the CDR3 DNA reads TGTGCCAGCAGTGAATACACAAACACTGAAGCTTTCTTT.

The CDR3 DNA follows: TGTGCCAGCAGCTTCGGGGGCAGGATTTACAATGAGCAGTTCTTC. It encodes CASSFGGRIYNEQFF. The gene calls are TRBV11-2 and TRBJ2-1; perhaps D is TRBD1 or TRBD2 (6 bases each). V lost 3 bases and J lost 4, with 13 bases in between. The CDR3 spans 15 residues. Germline V gene sequence: CDR1 SGHAT, CDR2 FQNNGV.

The genes are TRBV7-2 and TRBJ1-5; D not certain. The CDR3 covers 14 residues. The germline CDR1 and CDR2 sequences are SGHTA and FQGNSA. Trimming left V 3 bases short and J 4 bases short, with 10 bases between. The CDR3 coding sequence is TGTGCCAGCAGCTTCCGTCCGGGGAATCAGCCCCAGCATTTT. It yields the protein CASSFRPGNQPQHF. Full variable domain (rest looked up from reference TRBV7-2 and TRBJ1-5): GAGVSQSPSNKVTEKGKDVELRCDPISGHTALYWYRQSLGQGLEFLIYFQGNSAPDKSGLPSDRFSAERTGGSVSTLTIQRTQQEDSAVYLCASSFRPGNQPQHFGDGTRLSIL.

The rearrangement joins TRBV6-5 to TRBJ2-2; no clear D. This CDR3 has 15 residues. V lost 6 bases and J lost 4, with 15 bases in between. Germline V gene sequence: CDR1 MNHEY, CDR2 SVGAGI. The DNA of the CDR3 is TGTGCCAGCAGAAGTCAGTTAGTGGTCACCGGGGAGCTGTTTTTT. This translates into CASRSQLVVTGELFF.

V usage is TRBV9 and J usage is TRBJ2-1; the D gene is possibly TRBD2 (6 bases). Trimming took off 3 bases at V and 1 base at J, with 11 bases between the two ends. This CDR3 region has 15 residues. Germline loops: CDR1 SGDLS, CDR2 YYNGEE. DNA of the CDR3: TGTGCCAGCAGCGCCAGTGCGGGGTCCTACAATGAGCAGTTCTTC. Its protein is CASSASAGSYNEQFF.

Note on this clone: One junction end disagrees with the germline gene, perhaps due to a read error. The J gene is TRBJ2-7, the V gene TRBV6-6; D could derive from TRBD1 or TRBD2 (6 bases each). The CDR3 contains 13 residues. Germline loops: CDR1 MNHNY, CDR2 SVGAGI (reference sequence). CDR3 nucleotides: TGTGCCATCAGTGATCAACAGGGAGGCGAGCAGTACTTC. Translating it yields CAISDQQGGEQYF.

The genes are TRBV5-6 and TRBJ1-1, with D unclear. V dropped 0 bases and J dropped 0 bases, with 9 bases sitting between them. Per germline, CDR1 SGHDT and CDR2 YYEEEE. This CDR3 has 15 residues. The chain's CDR3 is CASSLALYMNTEAFF. For the CDR3, the DNA is TGTGCCAGCAGCTTGGCCTTGTACATGAACACTGAAGCTTTCTTT.

The table lists this clone with a count of one. V is TRBV14 and J is TRBJ1-4, with TRBD1 as a possible D gene (5 bases). Germline loops: CDR1 SGHDN, CDR2 FVKESK. V was clipped by 4 bases and J by 5 bases, with 14 bases between them. The CDR3 runs 15 residues. Written as DNA, the CDR3 is TGTGCCAGCAGCCGGGACTGGGCGGGGAATGAAAAACTGTTTTTT. Translated: CASSRDWAGNEKLFF. Full variable domain (missing parts from reference TRBV14 and TRBJ1-4): EAGVTQFPSHSVIEKGQTVTLRCDPISGHDNLYWYRRVMGKEIKFLLHFVKESKQDESGMPNNRFLAERTGGTYSTLKVQPAELEDSGVYFCASSRDWAGNEKLFFGSGTQLSVL.

In its sample, this clone was seen a few times. Different DNA sequences within this sample yield the same CDR3. The chain recombines TRBV6-1 with TRBJ2-7; D call uncertain. Germline CDR1 and CDR2: MNHNS and SASEGT. V lost 1 base, J lost 3 bases, and 4 bases lay in between. The CDR3 is 12 amino acids. CDR3 residues: CASSEGNYEQYF. The CDR3 DNA sequence: TGTGCCAGCAGTGAAGGGAACTACGAGCAGTACTTC.

Remarks on this clone: Within the sample, other DNA sequences also encode this same CDR3. V gene TRBV5-1 combines with J gene TRBJ1-5; no reliable D call. The CDR3 covers 13 residues. V lost 0 bases, J lost 4 bases, and 5 bases lay in between. Looked up from germline, CDR1 is SGHRS and CDR2 is YFSETQ. The CDR3 bases are TGCGCCAGCAGCTTGGTTGGAAATCAGCCCCAGCATTTT. Translation gives CASSLVGNQPQHF.

The chain couples TRBV7-2 to TRBJ1-6; 8 bases map to TRBD1. The CDR3 loop spans 16 amino acids. Germline CDR1 reads SGHTA; CDR2 reads FQGNSA. V lost 1 base to trimming and J lost 7 bases; unmatched junction nucleotides: 6. Written as DNA, the CDR3 is TGTGCCAGCAGCTTAGGGACAGGGCTCAGAAATTCACCCCTCCACTTT. Its translation: CASSLGTGLRNSPLHF.

As for this clone: Other DNA sequences in this sample translate to the same CDR3. The chain is built from TRBV5-4 and TRBJ2-2, with 8 nucleotides matching TRBD2. This CDR3 contains 15 residues. With 0 bases clipped from V and 4 bases from J, the junction kept 2 bases outside the gene matches. CDR1 is SGHNT, CDR2 YYREEE, per germline (reference sequence). CDR3 amino acids: CASSLDRGGTGELFF. The CDR3 DNA reads as TGTGCCAGCAGCTTGGATCGGGGGGGCACCGGGGAGCTGTTTTTT.

The gene calls are TRBV18 and TRBJ1-6, with D tentatively TRBD1 (5 bases). CDR1 and CDR2 (germline): KGHSH, LQKENI. This CDR3 has 17 amino acids. V gave up 1 base and J gave up 5 bases, with 15 bases separating them. This CDR3 is CASSPLEVQGNNSPLHF. CDR3 sequence (DNA): TGTGCCAGCTCACCACTCGAGGTCCAGGGTAATAATTCACCCCTCCACTTT.

CDR3 in amino acids: CASSPLDRSMNTEAFF. CDR3 nucleotide sequence: TGTGCCAGCAGTCCGTTGGACAGGAGCATGAACACTGAAGCTTTCTTT. This rearrangement joins TRBV27 to TRBJ1-1; 7 bases align to TRBD1. V lost 5 bases and J lost 0; bases outside the gene matches: 9. This CDR3 contains 16 residues. Germline CDR1 and CDR2: MNHEY and SMNVEV (reference sequence).